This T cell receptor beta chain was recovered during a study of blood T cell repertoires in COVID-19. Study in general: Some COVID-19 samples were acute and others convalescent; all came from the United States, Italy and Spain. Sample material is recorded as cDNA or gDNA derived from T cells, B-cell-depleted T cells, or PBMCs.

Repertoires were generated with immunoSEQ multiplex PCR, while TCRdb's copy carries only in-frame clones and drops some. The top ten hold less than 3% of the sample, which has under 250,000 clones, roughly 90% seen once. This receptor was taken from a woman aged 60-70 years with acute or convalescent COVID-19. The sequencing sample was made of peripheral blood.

The CDR3 DNA reads as TGCGCCAGCAGCCAAGTTCGTCGGGACATGAACACTGAAGCTTTCTTT. Residues: CASSQVRRDMNTEAFF. V and J are TRBV4-3 and TRBJ1-1; TRBD1 might be the D (6 bases). V was clipped by 1 base and J by 0 bases, with 12 bases between them. The CDR3 is made up of 16 amino acids. Germline lookup yields CDR1 LGHNA and CDR2 YSLEER.